A selection of T cell receptor beta chains follows, all from one sample in a study of blood T cell repertoires in COVID-19. Clones were sequenced by immunoSEQ multiplex PCR, and TCRdb holds only the in-frame ones, with some missing. The repertoire holds about 59,000 clones, with about nine tenths as singletons. Specimen: peripheral blood. The receptors stem from a man older than 75 with acute or convalescent COVID-19. Each CDR3 is given with its conserved first and last residue. A D gene is named only where the DNA matches it firmly. Some rows have no size entry. The others give once, few or many, or a class for an expanded clone.

>TRBJ1-6|TRBV13|few|NA
CASSLEERSGHNSPLHF
TGTGCCAGCAGCTTAGAGGAAAGGTCGGGACACAATTCACCCCTCCACTTT
>TRBJ2-5|TRBV20-1|once|NA
CSASGPRMTKETQYF
TGCAGTGCTAGTGGACCCAGAATGACAAAAGAGACCCAGTACTTC
>TRBJ1-6|TRBV25-1|NA|NA
CASSPQGRNSPLHF
TGTGCCAGCAGCCCTCAGGGTCGGAATTCACCCCTCCACTTT
>TRBJ2-1|TRBV28|NA|TRBD1
CASFYRGRGEQFF
TGTGCCAGCTTTTACAGGGGGCGCGGGGAGCAGTTCTTC
>TRBJ2-2|TRBV4-1|NA|NA
CASSQEEPRGPTGELFF
TGCGCCAGCAGCCAAGAGGAACCCAGGGGACCTACCGGGGAGCTGTTTTTT
>TRBJ2-5|TRBV11-3|NA|NA
CASSRGQGSGETQYF
TGTGCCAGCAGCAGAGGTCAGGGCTCGGGCGAGACCCAGTACTTC
>TRBJ2-6|TRBV2|NA|NA
CASSEQGLSGANVLTF
TGTGCCAGCAGTGAACAAGGACTCTCTGGGGCCAACGTCCTGACTTTC
>TRBJ2-5|TRBV19|NA|NA
CASSIQRGGLYF
TGTGCCAGTAGTATACAAAGGGGGGGTCTGTACTTC
>TRBJ2-6|TRBV19|NA|NA
CASSITGTFSGANVLTF
TGTGCCAGTAGTATCACAGGGACCTTCTCTGGGGCCAACGTCCTGACTTTC
>TRBJ2-7|TRBV5-6|NA|NA
CASSLTGFEQYF
TGTGCCAGCAGCTTGACAGGGTTCGAGCAGTACTTC
>TRBJ1-5|TRBV5-1|NA|NA
CASSLGQPNQPQHF
TGCGCCAGCAGCTTGGGGCAACCCAATCAGCCCCAGCATTTT
>TRBJ2-3|TRBV5-1|NA|NA
CASSDNRMGTDTQYF
TGCGCCAGCAGTGACAACAGAATGGGCACAGATACGCAGTATTTT
>TRBJ2-3|TRBV9|NA|NA
CASSANRADTQYF
TGTGCCAGCAGCGCCAACAGGGCGGATACGCAGTATTTT
>TRBJ2-7|TRBV6-6|NA|TRBD1
CASSSQEGQPSEQYF
TGTGCCAGCAGTTCCCAAGAGGGACAGCCTTCGGAGCAGTACTTC
>TRBJ2-7|TRBV28|NA|TRBD1
CASSSLTGGYEQYF
TGTGCCAGCAGTTCTTTGACAGGGGGCTACGAGCAGTACTTC
>TRBJ1-1|TRBV10-3|once|TRBD1
CAISTGQGANEAFF
TGTGCCATCAGTACGGGACAGGGGGCTAATGAAGCTTTCTTT
>TRBJ1-1|TRBV10-3|NA|TRBD1
CAISAGTGDYTEAFF
TGTGCCATCAGTGCCGGGACAGGGGACTACACTGAAGCTTTCTTT
>TRBJ1-6|TRBV5-1|NA|NA
CASSLTGIDNSPLHF
TGCGCCAGCAGCTTGACAGGGATTGATAATTCACCCCTCCACTTT
>TRBJ2-5|TRBV10-3|NA|NA
CAISAWGHRSYQETQYF
TGTGCCATCAGTGCCTGGGGGCACAGGTCGTACCAAGAGACCCAGTACTTC
>TRBJ2-7|TRBV11-2|NA|NA
CASSLAADRFRVYEQYF
TGTGCCAGCAGTCTTGCCGCGGATAGGTTTCGCGTGTACGAGCAGTACTTC
>TRBJ2-1|TRBV14|NA|NA
CASSQDWQAYNEQFF
TGTGCCAGCAGCCAAGATTGGCAGGCTTACAATGAGCAGTTCTTC
>TRBJ2-5|TRBV18|few|NA
CASSPQRTEQETQYF
TGTGCCAGCTCTCCCCAGAGGACAGAACAAGAGACCCAGTACTTC
>TRBJ1-2|TRBV7-8|NA|NA
CASSSRQHDNYGYTF
TGTGCCAGCAGCTCTAGGCAGCACGATAACTATGGCTACACCTTC
>TRBJ1-6|TRBV6-5|NA|NA
CATRATYNSPLHF
TGTGCCACGCGGGCTACCTATAATTCACCCCTCCACTTT
>TRBJ2-7|TRBV27|NA|TRBD1
CASSSTGGGEQYF
TGTGCCAGCAGTTCGACAGGGGGTGGAGAGCAGTACTTC
>TRBJ2-7|TRBV3-1/TRBV3-2|NA|TRBD1
CASSPRENRGYEQYF
TGTGCCAGCAGCCCCAGGGAGAACAGGGGCTACGAGCAGTACTTC
>TRBJ2-3|TRBV2|NA|TRBD1
CASSSDRNTDTQYF
TGTGCCAGCAGTTCGGACAGGAACACAGATACGCAGTATTTT
>TRBJ1-5|TRBV2|NA|TRBD1
CASIRDRGSNQPQHF
TGTGCCAGCATCCGAGACAGGGGGAGCAATCAGCCCCAGCATTTT